This T cell receptor (beta chain) was found in a study of cytomegalovirus exposure and HLA in healthy donors. Assay: immunoSEQ multiplex PCR; the TCRdb copy retains only in-frame clones and omits some. Of some 140,000 clones listed, 90% are singletons. The donors were part of the approximately 120-subject validation cohort, which stood apart from the roughly 680-subject first cohort. Findings and caveats of the study: With high specificity and sensitivity, the classifier reportedly diagnosed cytomegalovirus status. Researchers reported that three CMV-associated chains were confirmed in vitro as CMV antigen-specific. Many donors carried some public TCRs, although rarity characterized most TCR sequences.

On this clone itself: What it binds is not known.

Input material: PBMCs. This TCR came from a woman in her 30s in good health and CMV-seropositive.

CDR3 sequence: CASSLTGLINSPLHF. The CDR3 DNA is TGTGCCAGCAGTTTGACAGGTCTGATTAATTCACCCCTCCACTTT. This sequence joins TRBV6-5 and TRBJ1-6, with a possible D match to TRBD1 (6 bases). The CDR3 runs 15 residues. CDR1 and CDR2 from the germline V gene are MNHEY and SVGAGI. Trimming took 4 bases from V and 6 from J, leaving 13 bases between them.